These 8 T cell receptor beta chains were sequenced from one sample in a study of cytomegalovirus exposure and HLA in healthy donors. The PCR had 60 Vbeta and 13 Jbeta primers. The table came from immunoSEQ multiplex PCR; TCRdb's copy has only in-frame clones and leaves some out. The sample holds about 180,000 clones, 80% seen once. Sequencing was carried out using PBMCs. Source of these receptors: a girl under 18 in good health and CMV-seropositive.

The count of this clone is one. This sequence joins TRBV27 and TRBJ1-1; weak D call: TRBD1 (6 bases). Germline CDR1 is MNHEY and CDR2 is SMNVEV (reference sequence). Between the trimmed V and J ends, which lost 5 bases and 6 bases, there was a span of 10 bases. The CDR3 length is 12 residues. The chain's CDR3 is CASSLRGAEAFF. The CDR3, as DNA: TGTGCCAGCAGTCTCAGGGGTGCTGAAGCTTTCTTT.

This clone came up once. This chain links TRBV4-1 with TRBJ2-2, with 7 bases that match TRBD1. J gave up 6 bases and V 4 bases, and 8 bases lay outside the gene matches. This CDR3 region has 15 residues. From germline, CDR1 is MGHRA and CDR2 YSYEKL. CDR3 in DNA: TGCGCCAGCAGCCGAACAGGGGAATTGGCCGGGGAGCTGTTTTTT. This sequence encodes CASSRTGELAGELFF.

The chain employs TRBV5-6 and TRBJ2-7, with D perhaps matching TRBD1 (5 bases). Germline lookup yields CDR1 SGHDT and CDR2 YYEEEE. This CDR3 has 12 residues. V was trimmed by 4 bases and J by 4 bases, leaving 9 bases between them. CDR3 residues: CASSGRQYEQYF. The CDR3 DNA is TGTGCCAGCAGCGGAAGACAGTACGAGCAGTACTTC. The full variable domain, rest sourced from reference TRBV5-6 and TRBJ2-7, is DAGVTQSPTHLIKTRGQQVTLRCSPKSGHDTVSWYQQALGQGPQFIFQYYEEEERQRGNFPDRFSGHQFPNYSSELNVNALLLGDSALYLCASSGRQYEQYFGPGTRLTVT.

The chain joins TRBV18 to TRBJ2-7, with 7 bases matching TRBD1. The CDR3 runs 16 residues. Trimming removed 0 bases from V and 3 bases from J; junction bases left unmatched: 8. CDR1 is KGHSH, CDR2 LQKENI, per germline. The CDR3 loop reads CASSPPATGPGYEQYF. CDR3 DNA sequence: TGTGCCAGCTCACCACCTGCGACAGGGCCTGGCTACGAGCAGTACTTC.

The chain links TRBV7-3 to TRBJ1-2, with unresolved D. Germline CDR1 is SGHTA and CDR2 is FQGTGA. There are 13 residues in the CDR3. The V and J ends lost 2 bases and 4 bases respectively, with 8 bases between them. The CDR3 region has the DNA TGTGCCAGCAGCTTAGACCTAGGCTATGGCTACACCTTC. This codes for CASSLDLGYGYTF.

This clone was seen more than once but under ten times. The J gene is TRBJ2-1, the V gene TRBV6-1; 7 nucleotides agree with TRBD1. Germline V gives CDR1 MNHNS, CDR2 SASEGT. The V segment lost 4 bases and the J segment 6 bases; nucleotides outside the gene matches: 0. The length of the CDR3 is 12 residues. DNA of the CDR3: TGTGCCAGCAGTGGACAGGGCAATGAGCAGTTCTTC. Translated: CASSGQGNEQFF.

The V and J genes are TRBV7-2 and TRBJ1-2; TRBD1 is a possible D gene (5 bases). Germline V gives CDR1 SGHTA, CDR2 FQGNSA. The germline V and J ends were trimmed by 5 bases and 4 bases, with 11 bases remaining between them. The CDR3 is made up of 13 amino acids. This chain's CDR3 is CASSPPTVYGYTF. Here the CDR3 DNA reads TGTGCCAGCAGCCCGCCGACAGTCTATGGCTACACCTTC.

The chain joins TRBV19 to TRBJ1-1; possibly TRBD1 for D (5 bases). The CDR3 runs to 14 residues. Trimming removed 3 bases at V and 1 base at J, with 9 bases between. Per germline, CDR1 LNHDA and CDR2 SQIVND (reference sequence). The CDR3 sequence: CASSMDDRNTEAFF. In DNA form, the CDR3 reads TGTGCCAGTAGTATGGATGACAGGAACACTGAAGCTTTCTTT.